This entry lists 10 T cell receptor beta chains sequenced from one sample in a study of blood T cells in healthy people across ages. Using a J-beta primer mix together with a sample-barcoded 5' primer, a second PCR was run for about 6 to 11 cycles. MiXCR, applied by TCRdb to the 5' RACE reads, yields one record per CDR3 protein. Among approximately 800,000 distinct CDR3 sequences listed, around half were seen once. Sequencing was carried out using blood. Receptors originate from a man of 80 years or more in good health.

This clonotype was found once. The rearrangement links TRBV6-2 or TRBV6-3 to TRBJ2-7, with a tentative D call TRBD2 (6 bases). The CDR3 consists of 15 residues. Deletions cut 4 bases from V and 2 bases from J, with 15 bases between. In germline, CDR1 is MNHEY, CDR2 SVGEGT. CDR3 coding DNA: TGTGCCAGCAGTTCTCACCGGGACTCGACCTACGAGCAGTACTTC. Protein product: CASSSHRDSTYEQYF.

This clonotype showed up just a few times. V and J are TRBV11-2 and TRBJ2-7; a weak D match, TRBD2 (5 bases). Germline lookup yields CDR1 SGHAT and CDR2 FQNNGV. V was trimmed by 0 bases and J by 2 bases, leaving 14 bases between them. This CDR3 has 16 amino acids. This CDR3 reads CASSLEGGPWPYEQYF. As DNA, the CDR3 is TGTGCCAGCAGCTTAGAAGGAGGTCCATGGCCCTACGAGCAGTACTTC. Complete variable domain (other parts from reference TRBV11-2 and TRBJ2-7): EAGVAQSPRYKIIEKRQSVAFWCNPISGHATLYWYQQILGQGPKLLIQFQNNGVVDDSQLPKDRFSAERLKGVDSTLKIQPAKLEDSAVYLCASSLEGGPWPYEQYFGPGTRLTVT.

The chain joins TRBV7-9 to TRBJ2-1; no clear D gene. Germline loops: CDR1 SEHNR, CDR2 FQNEAQ (reference sequence). Trimming took off 6 bases at V and 9 bases at J, with 15 bases between the two ends. This CDR3 is built from 13 residues. The CDR3 sequence: CASRQRNEPEQFF. DNA of the CDR3: TGTGCCAGCAGGCAACGAAATGAGCCTGAGCAGTTCTTC.

The genes are TRBV29-1 and TRBJ1-1; TRBD1 agrees at 7 bases. The CDR3 loop spans 12 amino acids. V gave up 5 bases and J gave up 1 base; unmatched junction bases: 1. The germline V gene encodes CDR1 SQVTM and CDR2 ANQGSEA. The CDR3 protein is CSVRTGNTEAFF. In DNA, the CDR3 is TGCAGCGTTCGGACAGGGAACACTGAAGCTTTCTTT.

The J gene is TRBJ1-3, the V gene TRBV2; TRBD1 agrees at 7 bases. Looked up from germline, CDR1 is SNHLY and CDR2 is FYNNEI. The CDR3 contains 12 residues. Trimming removed 5 bases from V and 9 bases from J; junction bases left unmatched: 4. The CDR3 DNA reads TGTGCCAGCAGTTCGGGACAGACCACCATATATTTT. Its protein is CASSSGQTTIYF.

This sequence joins TRBV20-1 and TRBJ1-2; D is unclear. Germline V lookup: CDR1 DFQATT, CDR2 SNEGSKA (reference sequence). The germline V and J ends were trimmed by 2 bases and 1 base, with 14 bases remaining between them. The CDR3 runs to 15 residues. CDR3 loop: CSARRGKANNYGYTF. The CDR3 bases are TGCAGTGCTAGAAGAGGGAAAGCTAATAACTATGGCTACACCTTC.

V gene TRBV29-1 combines with J gene TRBJ2-3; 15 positions agree with TRBD2. The CDR3 consists of 15 residues. The V segment lost 5 bases and the J segment 4 bases; nucleotides outside the gene matches: 4. The germline V gene has CDR1 SQVTM and CDR2 ANQGSEA. For the CDR3, the DNA is TGCAGCGTTCTCCGGACTAGCGGGAGGGCAGATACGCAGTATTTT. It specifies CSVLRTSGRADTQYF.

The chain couples TRBV24-1 to TRBJ2-5; the match to TRBD2 covers 7 bases. This CDR3 is built from 15 residues. The trim removed 9 bases at V and 3 bases at J, leaving 12 bases unmatched. Looked up from germline, CDR1 is KGHDR and CDR2 is SFDVKD. The CDR3 DNA is TGTGCCACCCACCTCCGCGGGAGCTTCGAAGAGACCCAGTACTTC. This codes for CATHLRGSFEETQYF.

The chain is built from TRBV20-1 and TRBJ1-1; tentative D call: TRBD1 (6 bases). V was clipped by 7 bases and J by 6 bases, with 15 bases between them. The CDR3 spans 12 residues. CDR1 is DFQATT, CDR2 SNEGSKA, per germline (reference sequence). CDR3 protein: CSGKGGLAEAFF. CDR3 bases: TGCAGTGGGAAAGGGGGGCTGGCTGAAGCTTTCTTT.

The rearrangement links TRBV10-3 to TRBJ2-3, with D perhaps being TRBD1 or TRBD2 (5 bases each). Deletions cut 2 bases from V and 0 bases from J, with 12 bases between. The CDR3 is made up of 16 amino acids. Germline V lookup: CDR1 ENHRY, CDR2 SYGVKD. The DNA for the CDR3 is TGTGCCATCAGTGAGCGGGGCAGGACAAGCACAGATACGCAGTATTTT. It translates to CAISERGRTSTDTQYF.